The next 11 T cell receptor beta chains were all read from a single sample in a study of cytomegalovirus exposure and HLA in healthy donors. With 60 Vbeta and 13 Jbeta primers, the PCR was carried out. TCRdb's table, derived via immunoSEQ multiplex PCR, lists solely in-frame clones and lacks some. The sample holds more than 130,000 clones, roughly 79% seen once. Material: PBMCs. The receptors here all came from a male donor in good health and CMV-seronegative.

The J gene is TRBJ2-5, the V gene TRBV5-4, with TRBD1 matching 10 bases. Germline-derived CDR1 and CDR2 are SGHNT and YYREEE (reference sequence). The CDR3 loop spans 14 amino acids. V was pared by 4 bases and J by 5 bases, with 5 bases of the junction left unmatched. The CDR3 here is CASSLGTGVETQYF. In nucleotides, the CDR3 is TGTGCCAGCAGCCTGGGGACAGGGGTGGAGACCCAGTACTTC.

The chain is built from TRBV10-2 and TRBJ2-3, with D uncertain. V was clipped by 6 bases and J by 4 bases, with 8 bases between them. Germline values: CDR1 WSHSY, CDR2 SAAADI. The CDR3 has 12 residues. The CDR3 spells CASSSMADTQYF. CDR3 nucleotides: TGCGCCAGCAGCTCTATGGCAGATACGCAGTATTTT.

V is TRBV11-2 and J is TRBJ2-7; 11 bases are a match to TRBD2. V lost 3 bases, J lost 3 bases, and 7 bases stayed unmatched. The CDR3 runs 16 residues. The germline CDR1 and CDR2 sequences are SGHAT and FQNNGV. The CDR3 DNA follows: TGTGCCAGCAGCTTGGGGGGACTAGCGGCTAACTACGAGCAGTACTTC. Its translation is CASSLGGLAANYEQYF.

The V and J genes are TRBV9 and TRBJ1-5, with 7 bases matching TRBD1. CDR3 size: 14 residues. Germline CDR1 reads SGDLS; CDR2 reads YYNGEE. Trimming cost V 3 bases and J 1 base; bases outside gene matches: 1. The CDR3 sequence is CASSAGGSNQPQHF. DNA of the CDR3: TGTGCCAGCAGCGCAGGGGGAAGCAATCAGCCCCAGCATTTT.

The chain employs TRBV6-5 and TRBJ2-3, with D tentatively TRBD2 (5 bases). The V end lost 1 base, the J end lost 2 bases, and 13 bases lay between the germline ends. Germline V gene lookup returns CDR1 MNHEY and CDR2 SVGAGI. The length of the CDR3 is 16 residues. In DNA form, the CDR3 reads TGTGCCAGCAGTTACTTGGCGGAGACTACCACAGATACGCAGTATTTT. Its protein is CASSYLAETTTDTQYF.

This clone was detected once. The chain is built from TRBV5-1 and TRBJ1-3; no clear D. V lost 2 bases, J lost 0 bases, and 9 bases lay in between. In germline, CDR1 is SGHRS, CDR2 YFSETQ. This CDR3 spans 15 amino acids. The CDR3 DNA follows: TGCGCCAGCAGCTTCTCTACCGACTCTGGAAACACCATATATTTT. It translates to CASSFSTDSGNTIYF.

The rearrangement uses TRBV7-9 and TRBJ1-5; D call uncertain. This CDR3 is 12 amino acids long. The germline CDR1 and CDR2 sequences are SEHNR and FQNEAQ (reference sequence). V lost 5 bases to trimming and J lost 9 bases, with 11 bases between them. This CDR3 is CASSLPSGPQHF. In nucleotides, the CDR3 is TGTGCCAGCAGCCTACCGTCCGGGCCCCAGCATTTT.

This sequence joins TRBV6-1 and TRBJ1-1; D unresolved. Between the trimmed V and J ends, which lost 10 bases and 7 bases, there was a span of 4 bases. Per germline, CDR1 MNHNS and CDR2 SASEGT. The length of the CDR3 is 8 residues. CDR3 DNA: TGTGCCACGTATGAAGCTTTCTTT. It yields the protein CATYEAFF.

V gene TRBV25-1 combines with J gene TRBJ1-2; D gene ambiguous. V was trimmed by 5 bases and J by 0 bases, leaving 7 bases between them. The CDR3 has 13 residues. From germline, CDR1 is MGHDK and CDR2 SYGVNS. CDR3 loop: CASSTESNYGYTF. The CDR3, as DNA: TGTGCCAGCAGTACAGAGTCTAACTATGGCTACACCTTC.

The chain is built from TRBV6-4 and TRBJ2-3; D is undetermined. This CDR3 has 16 residues. Germline V gives CDR1 MRHNA, CDR2 SNTAGT. The V and J ends lost 0 bases and 0 bases respectively, with 10 bases between them. CDR3 sequence reads: CASSDSSGGSTDTQYF. The CDR3 bases are TGTGCCAGCAGTGACTCCTCCGGCGGTAGCACAGATACGCAGTATTTT.

The J gene is TRBJ1-1, the V gene TRBV30, with a possible D match to TRBD1 (6 bases). The CDR3 is 14 amino acids. CDR1 GTSNPN and CDR2 SVGIG come from the germline V gene (reference sequence). Trimming pared 3 bases from V and 2 bases from J, leaving 13 bases between. The CDR3 loop reads CAWRAGQLNTEAFF. The CDR3, as DNA: TGTGCCTGGAGGGCAGGACAGTTAAACACTGAAGCTTTCTTT.